What follows describes a single TCR beta chain. Its antigen is as yet unknown. This sample is part of a study of cytomegalovirus exposure and HLA in healthy donors. Across the study: Of 300 to 500 genotyped donors, about 81% clustered with self-reported Caucasian donors.

Overall study results and limits: TCR beta sequences reportedly predicted most subjects' HLA-A and HLA-B alleles accurately.

With 60 Vbeta and 13 Jbeta primers, the PCR was carried out. Measured with immunoSEQ multiplex PCR; TCRdb has only the in-frame clones, and not every one. This listing includes about 130,000 clones. Deletions cut 7 bases from V and 9 bases from J, with 12 bases between. The CDR3 runs to 11 residues. In germline, CDR1 is LNHDA, CDR2 SQIVND (reference sequence). Nominally healthy donors provided the samples, though records likely missed some immune exposures. V usage is TRBV19 and J usage is TRBJ1-1; D gene uncertain. The clonotype originates from an older woman in good health and CMV-seronegative. Sequenced input: PBMCs. The CDR3 DNA follows: TGTGCCAGTATCCTAGGAGATAAAGCTTTCTTT. It yields the protein CASILGDKAFF.